A single sample is the source of the 18 T cell receptor beta chains below, sequenced in a study of CD4+ T cells in melanoma. Clones were read by immunoSEQ multiplex PCR, and TCRdb kept only the in-frame ones, dropping some. This sample yields some 110,000 clones, of which about 92% are seen a single time; roughly 3.1% belongs to the top ten. The specimen sequenced was peripheral blood. The receptors come from a human donor with melanoma.

The chain joins TRBV7-8 to TRBJ2-1; 9 bases match TRBD2. V shed 1 base, J shed 8 bases, and the junction held 6 bases outside the gene matches. Germline V lookup: CDR1 SGHVS, CDR2 FQNEAQ. The CDR3 totals 15 residues. CDR3 protein: CASSLVAGGPHEQFF. CDR3 DNA sequence: TGTGCCAGCAGCTTAGTTGCGGGAGGGCCTCATGAGCAGTTCTTC.

This sequence joins TRBV28 and TRBJ2-7; D possibly corresponds to TRBD2 (6 bases). This CDR3 contains 14 residues. V shed 6 bases and J shed 2 bases, with 14 bases lying between them. From germline, CDR1 is MDHEN and CDR2 SYDVKM. CDR3 coding DNA: TGTGCCAGCAGGGCTGAACGGAGGGCCTACGAGCAGTACTTC. This gives the protein CASRAERRAYEQYF.

The gene calls are TRBV7-2 and TRBJ2-4, with a possible D match to TRBD2 (5 bases). Germline CDR1 SGHTA, CDR2 FQGNSA. The CDR3 covers 15 residues. The V end lost 5 bases, the J end lost 5 bases, and 16 bases lay between the germline ends. CDR3 protein: CASSTSPGLENIQYF. The CDR3 DNA is TGTGCCAGCAGCACTTCACCAGGACTTGAAAACATTCAGTACTTC.

The chain uses TRBV2 and TRBJ2-1; TRBD1 matches at 8 bases. The germline V gene encodes CDR1 SNHLY and CDR2 FYNNEI. The CDR3 contains 15 residues. V dropped 6 bases and J dropped 5; count of bases not matched to a gene: 9. DNA of the CDR3: TGTGCCAGCAGGCACCCAGGGGGCTTTAACAATGAGCAGTTCTTC. Translating it yields CASRHPGGFNNEQFF.

Here the CDR3 reads CASSSTGSGSKNIQYF. CDR3 sequence (DNA): TGTGCCAGCAGCTCGACAGGGTCAGGATCCAAAAACATTCAGTACTTC. The rearrangement links TRBV7-3 to TRBJ2-4, with 7 bases aligning to TRBD1. CDR3 length: 16 residues. From germline, CDR1 is SGHTA and CDR2 FQGTGA. V lost 4 bases to trimming and J lost 2 bases; unmatched junction nucleotides: 8.

The J gene is TRBJ2-3, the V gene TRBV9, with 8 bases lining up with TRBD2. The germline V gene encodes CDR1 SGDLS and CDR2 YYNGEE. Unmatched junction bases numbered 12, after V lost 4 bases and J lost 5 bases. There are 16 residues in the CDR3. The CDR3 spells CASSPWEGTSGDTQYF. CDR3 in DNA: TGTGCCAGCAGCCCCTGGGAAGGGACTAGTGGAGATACGCAGTATTTT.

This clone appeared once. This chain uses TRBV6-6 with TRBJ1-6; 9 nucleotides line up with TRBD1. Germline V gene sequence: CDR1 MNHNY, CDR2 SVGAGI (reference sequence). The CDR3 runs to 16 residues. V dropped 5 bases and J dropped 9; count of bases not matched to a gene: 11. The CDR3 is CASSRSGGQGGSPLHF. The CDR3 coding sequence is TGTGCCAGCAGTCGTTCCGGGGGACAGGGAGGTTCACCCCTCCACTTT.

The gene calls are TRBV7-2 and TRBJ1-2; 9 nucleotides line up with TRBD1. V lost 1 base and J lost 7; bases outside the gene matches: 7. CDR1 and CDR2 (germline): SGHTA, FQGNSA. The CDR3 length is 15 residues. CDR3 amino acids: CASSLGGQGTFGYTF. The CDR3 DNA follows: TGTGCCAGCAGCTTAGGGGGACAGGGCACGTTTGGCTACACCTTC.

The rearrangement joins TRBV11-2 to TRBJ2-3; no reliable D call. The CDR3 covers 14 residues. V shed 6 bases and J shed 0 bases, with 10 bases lying between them. CDR1 is SGHAT and CDR2 is FQNNGV in the germline V gene. The DNA of the CDR3 is TGTGCCAGCAGTCGGGTTCTTAGCACAGATACGCAGTATTTT. It is translated as CASSRVLSTDTQYF.

As regards this clone: At the DNA level, this CDR3 is encoded by other sequences in the same sample as well. The V call is TRBV19, the J call TRBJ1-2; D unresolved. This CDR3 contains 12 residues. The V and J ends lost 0 bases and 5 bases respectively, with 4 bases between them. CDR1 is LNHDA, CDR2 SQIVND, per germline (reference sequence). DNA of the CDR3: TGTGCCAGTAGTATAGACCGTTATGGCTACACCTTC. It encodes CASSIDRYGYTF.

In this sample, this clone turned up once. This chain uses TRBV5-4 with TRBJ2-7, with a weak D call TRBD2 (5 bases). The CDR3 loop spans 14 amino acids. Trimming cost V 2 bases and J 0 bases, with 9 bases left between them. Germline V gives CDR1 SGHNT, CDR2 YYREEE (reference sequence). The CDR3 loop reads CASSFFRDSYEQYF. CDR3 bases: TGTGCCAGCAGCTTTTTCCGGGACTCCTACGAGCAGTACTTC.

The gene calls are TRBV18 and TRBJ2-2; 11 nucleotides agree with TRBD2. Germline CDR1 and CDR2: KGHSH and LQKENI. Unmatched junction bases numbered 4, after V lost 6 bases and J lost 1 base. The CDR3 extends over 16 amino acids. The CDR3 region is CASSLGTSGNTGELFF. The CDR3 nucleotides are TGTGCCAGCTCCCTCGGGACTAGCGGGAACACCGGGGAGCTGTTTTTT.

V and J are TRBV18 and TRBJ1-6; a possible D gene is TRBD1 (6 bases). Between the trimmed V and J ends, which lost 2 bases and 6 bases, there was a span of 11 bases. The CDR3 sequence is 15 residues long. Germline V gene sequence: CDR1 KGHSH, CDR2 LQKENI. In DNA, the CDR3 is TGTGCCAGCTCACCAGGTGGCAGGGGTAATTCACCCCTCCACTTT. It codes for CASSPGGRGNSPLHF.

The rearrangement joins TRBV6-5 to TRBJ1-5; D is unclear. Deletions cut 6 bases from V and 0 bases from J, with 6 bases between. In germline, CDR1 is MNHEY, CDR2 SVGAGI. The CDR3 totals 13 residues. The CDR3 DNA sequence: TGTGCCAGCAGCCAGTTTAGCAATCAGCCCCAGCATTTT. Translated, it gives CASSQFSNQPQHF.

This chain uses TRBV5-1 with TRBJ1-1; unclear D gene. Germline V gene data show CDR1 as SGHRS and CDR2 as YFSETQ. V shed 4 bases and J shed 4 bases, with 11 bases lying between them. This CDR3 has 13 residues. The CDR3 bases are TGCGCCAGCAGCCAGGACCCGAGCACTGAAGCTTTCTTT. Encoded protein: CASSQDPSTEAFF.

This clone was recorded a few times. This chain links TRBV6-6 with TRBJ2-7, with TRBD2 identical over 8 bases. Germline V gives CDR1 MNHNY, CDR2 SVGAGI (reference sequence). The CDR3 is 15 residues long. The V segment lost 6 bases and the J segment 4 bases; nucleotides outside the gene matches: 11. CDR3 nucleotides: TGTGCCAGCAGCAACGACGGGACTAGGAGGTACGAGCAGTACTTC. The encoded protein is CASSNDGTRRYEQYF.

This clone came up once. This chain connects TRBV27 to TRBJ2-7; 8 bases fit TRBD1. This CDR3 contains 16 residues. CDR1 is MNHEY and CDR2 is SMNVEV in the germline V gene (reference sequence). Trimming cost V 8 bases and J 6 bases; bases outside gene matches: 18. The CDR3 reads CASCEIAGTGGREQYF. As DNA, the CDR3 is TGTGCCAGCTGTGAGATCGCCGGGACAGGTGGACGCGAGCAGTACTTC.

This chain links TRBV27 with TRBJ2-1, with 8 bases that match TRBD1. The V gene's germline CDR1 is MNHEY and CDR2 SMNVEV (reference sequence). Losses at the gene ends were 4 bases for V and 5 bases for J; bases not matched to a gene: 4. CDR3 length: 14 residues. The CDR3 loop reads CASSSDRENNEQFF. The CDR3 DNA follows: TGTGCCAGCAGTTCGGACAGGGAGAACAATGAGCAGTTCTTC.